The clone carrying this TCR beta chain came up a few times. This sample stems from a study of shared clonotypes between healthy human individuals. V shed 0 bases, J shed 2 bases, and the junction held 2 bases outside the gene matches. Per the germline V gene, CDR1 is LGHNA and CDR2 is YNFKEQ. This CDR3 spans 15 amino acids. Naive CD8 cells were CD45RO-negative, positively selected for CCR7, excluding terminally differentiated effector memory CD45RA+ cells. Some clones are missing from TCRdb's copy, which holds only in-frame ones; the method was immunoSEQ multiplex PCR. The sample lists millions of clones; about 92% were seen once.

The chain employs TRBV4-2 and TRBJ2-7; 9 positions agree with TRBD2. The sequencing input was naive CD8+ T cells from PBMCs. The receptor comes from a young man in good health. Some clones in this sample may be carry-over from other donors' samples. CDR3 region: CASSQEASGAYEQYF. CDR3 DNA: TGTGCCAGCAGCCAAGAGGCTAGCGGGGCCTACGAGCAGTACTTC.